Following are 4 T cell receptor beta chains from one sample sequenced in a study of cytomegalovirus exposure and HLA in healthy donors. Sequencing was performed with immunoSEQ multiplex PCR; in TCRdb, only in-frame clones are kept and a portion is missing. The sample lists 150,000 to 200,000 clones, 75% to 95% occurring once. Sample: PBMCs. Receptors were obtained from a woman aged 18-29 years in good health and CMV-seropositive.

This clone was counted a single time. This chain connects TRBV27 to TRBJ1-1; no reliable D call. The V end was cut by 5 bases, the J end by 6 bases, with 10 bases between. Germline V gene lookup returns CDR1 MNHEY and CDR2 SMNVEV (reference sequence). This CDR3 comprises 12 residues. The CDR3 region is CASSGETAEAFF. CDR3 sequence (DNA): TGTGCCAGCAGTGGAGAGACGGCTGAAGCTTTCTTT.

This clone was counted once. One junction end does not reproduce the germline sequence, and a read error may be involved. The chain has TRBV11-2 and TRBJ2-7, with 9 bases identical to TRBD1. There are 15 residues in the CDR3. Germline values: CDR1 SGHAT, CDR2 FQNNGV. The CDR3, as DNA: TGTGCCAGCAGCCTAGAGACAGGGGGGACCTACGAGCAGTACTTC. Residues: CASSLETGGTYEQYF.

The chain employs TRBV29-1 and TRBJ2-7; the match to TRBD2 covers 16 bases. CDR1 and CDR2 from the germline V gene are SQVTM and ANQGSEA. The CDR3 contains 18 residues. V shed 6 bases and J 5 bases; nucleotides not matched to a gene: 16. CDR3 amino acids: CSVSGTSGRAPLLDEQYF. The CDR3 coding sequence is TGCAGCGTGTCCGGGACTAGCGGGAGGGCTCCCCTTTTGGACGAGCAGTACTTC.

The chain combines TRBV13 with TRBJ2-1; 9 bases are a match to TRBD2. The CDR3 runs to 16 residues. The junction had 5 bases not matched to a gene; V was cut back by 3 bases and J by 2 bases. Germline-derived CDR1 and CDR2 are PRHDT and FYEKMQ (reference sequence). The CDR3 DNA sequence: TGTGCCAGCAGCTTGACGGGACTAGCCCCCTACAATGAGCAGTTCTTC. This encodes CASSLTGLAPYNEQFF.